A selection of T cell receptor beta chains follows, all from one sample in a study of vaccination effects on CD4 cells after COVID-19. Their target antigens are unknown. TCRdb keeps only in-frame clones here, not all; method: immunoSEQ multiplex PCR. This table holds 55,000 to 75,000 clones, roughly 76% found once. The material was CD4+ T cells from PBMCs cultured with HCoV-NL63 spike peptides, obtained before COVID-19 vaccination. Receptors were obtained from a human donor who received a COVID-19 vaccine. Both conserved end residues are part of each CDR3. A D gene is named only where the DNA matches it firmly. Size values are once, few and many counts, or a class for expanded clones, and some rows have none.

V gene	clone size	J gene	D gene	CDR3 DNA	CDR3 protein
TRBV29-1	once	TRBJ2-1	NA	TGCAGCGTTGCCCCATCATACAATGAGCAGTTCTTC	CSVAPSYNEQFF
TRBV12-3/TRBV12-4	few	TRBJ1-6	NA	TGTGCCAGCAGTTTTGGCCAGGAGTCACCCCTCCACTTT	CASSFGQESPLHF
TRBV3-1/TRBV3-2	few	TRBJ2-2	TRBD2	TGTGCCAGCAGTGCGGGACTAGCCGGGGAGCTGTTTTTT	CASSAGLAGELFF
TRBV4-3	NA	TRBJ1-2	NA	TGCGCCAGCAGCCAATGGTCAGGTGGGGGGCTAAACTATGGCTACACCTTC	CASSQWSGGGLNYGYTF
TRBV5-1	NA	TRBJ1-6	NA	TGCGCCAGCTCGGACAGCGCAGCCTATAATTCACCCCTCCACTTT	CASSDSAAYNSPLHF
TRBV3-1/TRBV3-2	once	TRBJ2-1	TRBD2	TGTGCCAGCAGCCCCCGACCTGGGGGGGGGTCCTACAATGAGCAGTTCTTC	CASSPRPGGGSYNEQFF
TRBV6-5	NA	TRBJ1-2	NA	TGTGCCAGCACTCCATACCCAGGGTCCATTGGCTACACCTTC	CASTPYPGSIGYTF
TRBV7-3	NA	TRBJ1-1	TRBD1	TGTGCCAGCAGCCTCGACAGGGGCTCTCTGAACACTGAAGCTTTCTTT	CASSLDRGSLNTEAFF
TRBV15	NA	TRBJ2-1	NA	TGTGCCACCAGCATCGGGTGGGAGCAGTTCTTC	CATSIGWEQFF
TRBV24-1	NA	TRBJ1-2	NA	TGTGCCACCAGTGACCCCGGGCGGGGGAGGGATGGCTACACCTTC	CATSDPGRGRDGYTF
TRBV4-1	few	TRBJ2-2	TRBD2	TGCGCCAGCAGCCAAGATCGAGCGGTTAGCGGGGGGGGTCCGAACACCGGGGAGCTGTTTTTT	CASSQDRAVSGGGPNTGELFF
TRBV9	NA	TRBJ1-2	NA	TGTGCCAGCAGCCCGAGTCTCAACTATGGCTACACCTTC	CASSPSLNYGYTF
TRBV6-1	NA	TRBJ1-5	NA	TGTGCCAGCAGTGAAGCGTGGGGGGGTCAGCAGCCCCAGCATTTT	CASSEAWGGQQPQHF
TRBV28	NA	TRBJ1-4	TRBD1	TGTGCCAGCAGTCAGAGACAGGGTCCCCCTGAAAAACTGTTTTTT	CASSQRQGPPEKLFF
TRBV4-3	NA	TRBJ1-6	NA	TGCGCCAGCAGCCAACGTAGAGGAGGGAATAATTCACCCCTCCACTTT	CASSQRRGGNNSPLHF
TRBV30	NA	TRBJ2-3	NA	TGTGCCTGGATGGGCGCCGTCGCAGATACGCAGTATTTT	CAWMGAVADTQYF
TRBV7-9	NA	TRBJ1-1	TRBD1	TGTGCCAGCAGCCGACAGGGGACGATGAACACTGAAGCTTTCTTT	CASSRQGTMNTEAFF
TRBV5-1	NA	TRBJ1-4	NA	TGCGCCAGCAGCTTAGCAAAGGGGCAGGGGAATGAAAAACTGTTTTTT	CASSLAKGQGNEKLFF
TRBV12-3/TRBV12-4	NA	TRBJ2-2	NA	TGTGCCAACAAGAAGAACACCGGGGAGCTGTTTTTT	CANKKNTGELFF
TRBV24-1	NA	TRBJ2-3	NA	TGTGCCACCTCGCTCCGGGACGGCCGCACAGATACGCAGTATTTT	CATSLRDGRTDTQYF
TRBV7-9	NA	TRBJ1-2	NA	TGTGCCAGCAGCTTAAGCGGGAGCTATGGCTACACCTTC	CASSLSGSYGYTF
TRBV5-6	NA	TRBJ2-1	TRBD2	TGTGCCAGCAGCGCCCCTAGCGGGAATTCCAATGAGCAGTTCTTC	CASSAPSGNSNEQFF